Shown below are 2 T cell receptor beta chains from a single sample sequenced in a study of Ad26.COV2.S vaccination and SARS-CoV-2 variants. Treatment noted: approximately 18 received Ad26.COV2.S at low or high dose, single or two shots; 5 received placebo; per-sample allocation not given. The study sampled participants on day 63 after the first vaccine or placebo injection. Data came from immunoSEQ multiplex PCR; TCRdb stores just in-frame clones and leaves some out. The data hold about half a million clones, with 80% to 90% observed a single time. The sample consisted of peripheral blood, taken in a trial of Ad26.COV2.S vaccine versus placebo. Every receptor here comes from a person aged 18-65 years who received the Ad26.COV2.S COVID-19 vaccine or a placebo.

The chain combines TRBV6-2 or TRBV6-3 with TRBJ2-7, with unresolved D. Germline V gene data show CDR1 as MNHEY and CDR2 as SVGEGT. V gave up 1 base and J gave up 3 bases, with 4 bases separating them. The CDR3 totals 12 residues. CDR3 in amino acids: CASSYYFYEQYF. CDR3 sequence (DNA): TGTGCCAGCAGTTACTACTTCTACGAGCAGTACTTC.

The chain uses TRBV5-1 and TRBJ2-7, with D unresolved. The CDR3 contains 13 residues. CDR1 and CDR2 (germline): SGHRS, YFSETQ. Trimming took 0 bases from V and 5 from J, leaving 9 bases between them. The chain's CDR3 is CASSLGPADEQYF. CDR3 coding DNA: TGCGCCAGCAGCTTGGGGCCAGCCGACGAGCAGTACTTC.